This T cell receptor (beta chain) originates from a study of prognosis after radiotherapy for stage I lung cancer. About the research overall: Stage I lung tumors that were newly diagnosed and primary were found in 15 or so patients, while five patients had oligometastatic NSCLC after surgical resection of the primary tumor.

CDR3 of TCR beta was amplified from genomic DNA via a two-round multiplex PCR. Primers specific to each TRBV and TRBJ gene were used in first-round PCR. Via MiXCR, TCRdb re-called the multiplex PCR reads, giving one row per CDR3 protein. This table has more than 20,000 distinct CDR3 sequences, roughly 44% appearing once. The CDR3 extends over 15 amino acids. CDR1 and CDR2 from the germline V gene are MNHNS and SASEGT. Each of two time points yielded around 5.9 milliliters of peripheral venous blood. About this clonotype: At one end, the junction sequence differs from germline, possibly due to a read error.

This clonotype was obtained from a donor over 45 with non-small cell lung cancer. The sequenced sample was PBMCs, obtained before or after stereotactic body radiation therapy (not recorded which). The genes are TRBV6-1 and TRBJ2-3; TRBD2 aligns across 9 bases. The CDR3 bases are TGCGCCAGCAGTGCTAGCGGGGTTCAAGTCGATACGCAGTATTTT. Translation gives CASSASGVQVDTQYF.